Shown below are 13 T cell receptor beta chains from a single sample sequenced in a study of blood T cell repertoires in COVID-19. Produced via immunoSEQ multiplex PCR; TCRdb's table is partial and in-frame only. The repertoire includes some 130,000 clones, 78% of them detected once, and 11% sits in the top ten. Sequenced: peripheral blood. The receptors originated from a man in his fifties or sixties who had recovered from COVID-19.

The chain has TRBV27 and TRBJ2-7; 16 bases match TRBD2. CDR1 is MNHEY and CDR2 is SMNVEV in the germline V gene (reference sequence). This CDR3 comprises 17 residues. V was pared by 3 bases and J by 6 bases, with 8 bases of the junction left unmatched. The CDR3 loop is CASSLPGLAGGPREQYF. DNA for the CDR3: TGTGCCAGCAGTTTGCCGGGACTAGCGGGAGGGCCCCGCGAGCAGTACTTC.

The chain carries TRBV7-2 and TRBJ2-5; TRBD1 matches at 8 bases. CDR1 and CDR2 (germline): SGHTA, FQGNSA. The junction had 5 bases not matched to a gene; V was cut back by 1 base and J by 4 bases. This CDR3 region has 15 residues. The CDR3 here is CASSLGPQGVETQYF. CDR3 DNA: TGTGCCAGCAGCTTAGGGCCACAGGGGGTAGAGACCCAGTACTTC. Full variable domain (rest looked up from reference TRBV7-2 and TRBJ2-5): GAGVSQSPSNKVTEKGKDVELRCDPISGHTALYWYRQSLGQGLEFLIYFQGNSAPDKSGLPSDRFSAERTGGSVSTLTIQRTQQEDSAVYLCASSLGPQGVETQYFGPGTRLLVL.

The count of this clone is one. This rearrangement joins TRBV20-1 to TRBJ1-2; 12 positions match TRBD1. In germline, CDR1 is DFQATT, CDR2 SNEGSKA (reference sequence). The ends lost 3 bases at V and 7 bases at J; junction bases unmatched: 9. This CDR3 contains 15 residues. The CDR3 DNA is TGCAGTGCTAGTATATTGGGACAGGGGGCGCTTGGCTACACCTTC. Translated, it gives CSASILGQGALGYTF.

The chain employs TRBV30 and TRBJ2-3; 7 bases line up with TRBD1. This CDR3 is built from 14 residues. Germline V lookup: CDR1 GTSNPN, CDR2 SVGIG (reference sequence). V gave up 2 bases and J gave up 1 base; unmatched junction bases: 3. CDR3 in amino acids: CAWSTGDRTDTQYF. The CDR3 region has the DNA TGTGCCTGGAGTACAGGGGATCGCACAGATACGCAGTATTTT. The full variable domain, completed using reference TRBV30 and TRBJ2-3, is SQTIHQWPATLVQPVGSPLSLECTVEGTSNPNLYWYRQAAGRGLQLLFYSVGIGQISSEVPQNLSASRPQDRQFILSSKKLLLSDSGFYLCAWSTGDRTDTQYFGPGTRLTVL.

The rearrangement links TRBV28 to TRBJ2-4; weak D call: TRBD2 (5 bases). Germline V gene data show CDR1 as MDHEN and CDR2 as SYDVKM. The CDR3 consists of 11 residues. Trimming took 8 bases from V and 7 from J, leaving 9 bases between them. The CDR3 is CASVGGNIQYF. The CDR3 DNA reads as TGTGCCAGCGTTGGCGGGAACATTCAGTACTTC.

The genes are TRBV6-5 and TRBJ1-5; D is ambiguous. The germline V gene encodes CDR1 MNHEY and CDR2 SVGAGI. V lost 6 bases, J lost 1 base, and 4 bases lay in between. This CDR3 has 12 residues. For the CDR3, the DNA is TGTGCCAGCAGGGAGAGCAATCAGCCCCAGCATTTT. Translated, it gives CASRESNQPQHF.

The chain joins TRBV6-2 or TRBV6-3 to TRBJ2-4; 7 bases are a match to TRBD1. Per germline, CDR1 MNHEY and CDR2 SVGEGT. CDR3 length equals 15 residues. Unmatched junction bases numbered 4, after V lost 2 bases and J lost 3 bases. The chain's CDR3 is CASSYRQGGKNIQYF. In DNA form, the CDR3 reads TGTGCCAGCAGTTACCGACAGGGTGGCAAAAACATTCAGTACTTC.

This clone has a handful of counts. The V and J genes are TRBV19 and TRBJ1-5; no clear D gene. Germline values: CDR1 LNHDA, CDR2 SQIVND (reference sequence). The CDR3 has 14 amino acids. The V gene lost 6 bases and the J gene lost 5 bases, with 14 bases spanning the gap. CDR3 region: CASSLEPAYQPQHF. DNA of the CDR3: TGTGCCAGTAGCTTAGAACCAGCGTATCAGCCCCAGCATTTT.

The rearrangement links TRBV6-5 to TRBJ1-5, with D tentatively TRBD1 (6 bases). Trimming left V 6 bases short and J 3 bases short, with 15 bases between. CDR3 length equals 15 residues. Germline assignment: CDR1 MNHEY and CDR2 SVGAGI. The CDR3: CASRDRSQYNQPQHF. CDR3 DNA: TGTGCCAGCAGGGACAGAAGCCAATACAATCAGCCCCAGCATTTT.

The chain recombines TRBV5-8 with TRBJ1-5, with 8 bases lining up with TRBD1. The V segment lost 0 bases and the J segment 5 bases; nucleotides outside the gene matches: 7. The CDR3 spans 16 residues. From germline, CDR1 is SGHTS and CDR2 YDEGEE. The CDR3 reads CASSLGPGTGDQPQHF. The CDR3 DNA sequence: TGTGCCAGCAGCTTGGGGCCCGGGACAGGAGATCAGCCCCAGCATTTT.

The rearrangement joins TRBV6-5 to TRBJ2-7; D perhaps matches TRBD1 (5 bases). The CDR3 contains 14 residues. Trimming pared 6 bases from V and 3 bases from J, leaving 15 bases between. Germline V lookup: CDR1 MNHEY, CDR2 SVGAGI. The CDR3 sequence: CASRLRQNHYEQYF. The CDR3 DNA follows: TGTGCCAGCAGACTTAGACAGAATCACTACGAGCAGTACTTC.

V gene TRBV5-4 combines with J gene TRBJ2-5; 13 bases match TRBD2. The germline V gene has CDR1 SGHNT and CDR2 YYREEE (reference sequence). The CDR3 has 16 residues. V lost 4 bases, J lost 5 bases, and 8 bases stayed unmatched. CDR3 in amino acids: CASSLGLAGVQETQYF. CDR3 in DNA: TGTGCCAGCAGCCTCGGACTAGCGGGAGTCCAGGAGACCCAGTACTTC. The variable domain in full, completed from reference TRBV5-4 and TRBJ2-5, reads ETGVTQSPTHLIKTRGQQVTLRCSSQSGHNTVSWYQQALGQGPQFIFQYYREEENGRGNFPPRFSGLQFPNYSSELNVNALELDDSALYLCASSLGLAGVQETQYFGPGTRLLVL.

This chain joins TRBV7-9 and TRBJ2-1; unclear D gene. Trimming pared 0 bases from V and 6 bases from J, leaving 9 bases between. The germline V gene has CDR1 SEHNR and CDR2 FQNEAQ (reference sequence). CDR3 length: 14 residues. The CDR3 nucleotides read TGTGCCAGCAGCTTAGCGCAGGTCAGCAATGAGCAGTTCTTC. Translating gives CASSLAQVSNEQFF.